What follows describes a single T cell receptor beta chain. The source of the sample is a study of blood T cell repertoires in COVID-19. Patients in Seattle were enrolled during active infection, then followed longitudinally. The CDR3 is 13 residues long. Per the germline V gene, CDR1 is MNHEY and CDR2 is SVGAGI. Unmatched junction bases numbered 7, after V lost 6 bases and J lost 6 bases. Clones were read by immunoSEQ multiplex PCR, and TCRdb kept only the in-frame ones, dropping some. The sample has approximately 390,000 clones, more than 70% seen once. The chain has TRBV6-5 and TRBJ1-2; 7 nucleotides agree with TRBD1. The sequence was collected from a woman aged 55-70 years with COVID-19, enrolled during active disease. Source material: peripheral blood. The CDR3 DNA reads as TGTGCCAGCAGCCCGGGACAGAGAGATGGCTACACCTTC. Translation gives CASSPGQRDGYTF.